The 24 T cell receptor beta chains presented below share a single source sample, sequenced in a study of T cells in Graves' hyperthyroidism and ophthalmopathy. RNA transcripts served as the template for amplifying TCR beta CDR3 regions. Primed by the HTBI set, a first-round RT-PCR was run on the TCR CDR3. TCRdb reprocessed the multiplex PCR reads with MiXCR, giving one entry per CDR3 protein. The table records under 500,000 distinct CDR3 sequences, around 15% of them present only once. The source material was blood. The receptors stem from a man aged 50 to 59 with Graves' ophthalmopathy.

The J gene is TRBJ2-3, the V gene TRBV6-1, with D unresolved. CDR1 MNHNS and CDR2 SASEGT come from the germline V gene. The CDR3 is made up of 15 amino acids. V lost 1 base, J lost 0 bases, and 8 bases lay in between. This CDR3 reads CASSEGLGSTDTQYF. For the CDR3, the DNA is TGTGCCAGCAGTGAAGGGTTGGGAAGCACAGATACGCAGTATTTT.

This clonotype was detected only a few times. The chain joins TRBV20-1 to TRBJ2-5, with 12 bases lining up with TRBD2. This CDR3 has 16 amino acids. Germline V gene sequence: CDR1 DFQATT, CDR2 SNEGSKA (reference sequence). V lost 2 bases and J lost 4; bases outside the gene matches: 8. CDR3 protein: CSARSRLAGGSETQYF. As DNA, the CDR3 is TGCAGTGCTAGAAGTCGTCTAGCGGGAGGGTCAGAGACCCAGTACTTC.

The J gene is TRBJ2-2, the V gene TRBV7-9; 13 nucleotides agree with TRBD2. Germline V gene data show CDR1 as SEHNR and CDR2 as FQNEAQ (reference sequence). The CDR3 consists of 16 residues. J gave up 10 bases and V 4 bases, and 9 bases lay outside the gene matches. The CDR3 here is CASSSQGLAGRVELFF. CDR3 DNA sequence: TGTGCCAGCAGCTCCCAGGGACTAGCGGGAAGAGTGGAGCTGTTTTTT.

This rearrangement joins TRBV19 to TRBJ1-5, with D perhaps TRBD1 (6 bases). CDR1 is LNHDA and CDR2 is SQIVND in the germline V gene (reference sequence). V lost 6 bases and J 6 bases, leaving 18 bases between the germline ends. CDR3 length: 15 residues. CDR3 DNA sequence: TGTGCCAGTAGGATTAAGGGACAAGGTGTTCAGCCCCAGCATTTT. Protein sequence: CASRIKGQGVQPQHF.

The chain joins TRBV15 to TRBJ1-1; tentative D call: TRBD1 (6 bases). The CDR3 loop spans 13 amino acids. The germline V gene encodes CDR1 LNHNV and CDR2 YYDKDF (reference sequence). Trimming stripped 4 bases from V and 7 bases from J, with 13 bases between. CDR3 DNA: TGTGCCACCAGCACAGGGGAGCAAATTGAAGCTTTCTTT. Translating it yields CATSTGEQIEAFF.

Ten or more counts support this clonotype. This chain connects TRBV12-3 or TRBV12-4 to TRBJ2-7; 9 bases map to TRBD1. V was pared by 6 bases and J by 1 base, with 7 bases of the junction left unmatched. The CDR3 is 15 amino acids. CDR3 region: CASSRTGTGSYEQYF. In nucleotides, the CDR3 is TGTGCCAGCAGCCGAACCGGGACAGGGTCCTACGAGCAGTACTTC.

In this sample, this clonotype turned up many times. The CDR3, as DNA: TGCGCCAGCAGTGAGTCGCCGGGACTAGCGACACATACGCAGTATTTT. It encodes CASSESPGLATHTQYF. The chain is built from TRBV10-1 and TRBJ2-3, with 10 bases aligning to TRBD2. The germline gives CDR1 WNHNN, CDR2 SYGVQD (reference sequence). CDR3 length equals 16 residues. V shed 0 bases and J 7 bases; nucleotides not matched to a gene: 7.

This clonotype has just a few counts. The rearrangement links TRBV6-1 to TRBJ2-6, with D unresolved. Per germline, CDR1 MNHNS and CDR2 SASEGT. V was clipped by 10 bases and J by 4 bases, with 11 bases between them. The CDR3 runs to 13 residues. CDR3 sequence (DNA): TGTGCCACTTCCCGCTCCGGGGCCAACGTCCTGACTTTC. Its protein is CATSRSGANVLTF.

This rearrangement joins TRBV14 to TRBJ1-2; TRBD1 aligns across 8 bases. V shed 1 base and J 7 bases; nucleotides not matched to a gene: 5. Per germline, CDR1 SGHDN and CDR2 FVKESK. The CDR3 contains 14 residues. The CDR3 nucleotides read TGTGCCAGCAGCCAAGCACCCACAGGGGGTGGCTACACCTTC. As protein: CASSQAPTGGGYTF.

This clonotype showed up many times. CDR3 nucleotides: TGTGCCAGCAGCGTATCCCCCGGGACAGACAATTCACCCCTCCACTTT. This translates into CASSVSPGTDNSPLHF. V gene TRBV9 combines with J gene TRBJ1-6; 7 bases are a match to TRBD1. Trimming at V came to 1 base and at J to 7 bases, leaving 8 bases not matched to a gene. CDR1 SGDLS and CDR2 YYNGEE come from the germline V gene. The CDR3 consists of 16 residues.

V is TRBV12-5 and J is TRBJ2-1; 9 bases agree with TRBD2. The CDR3 consists of 17 residues. Trimming cost V 2 bases and J 1 base; bases outside gene matches: 6. From germline, CDR1 is LGHNT and CDR2 FRNRAP. The CDR3 bases are TGTGCTAGTGGTTTGTTGCTAGCGGGAAAGTCCTACAATGAGCAGTTCTTC. Residues: CASGLLLAGKSYNEQFF.

This clonotype was counted many times. The chain recombines TRBV5-1 with TRBJ2-3; 15 positions match TRBD2. The CDR3 is made up of 18 amino acids. Germline V CDR1 and CDR2: SGHRS, YFSETQ. V trimming: 5 bases; J trimming: 0 bases; junction bases outside the gene matches: 7. CDR3 sequence reads: CASSPGLAGGPSTDTQYF. CDR3 bases: TGCGCCAGCAGTCCCGGACTAGCGGGAGGGCCGAGCACAGATACGCAGTATTTT.

In its sample, this clonotype was seen many times. V is TRBV4-1 and J is TRBJ2-3; D not certain. The CDR3 totals 16 residues. The V end was cut by 0 bases, the J end by 3 bases, with 13 bases between. CDR1 and CDR2 from the germline V gene are MGHRA and YSYEKL. In nucleotides, the CDR3 is TGCGCCAGCAGCCAAGACCCACCAGCGAGGACAGATACGCAGTATTTT. Its translation: CASSQDPPARTDTQYF.

The table lists this clonotype with many counts. The rearrangement links TRBV18 to TRBJ2-7, with 15 bases identical to TRBD2. In germline, CDR1 is KGHSH, CDR2 LQKENI. V lost 6 bases and J lost 7; bases outside the gene matches: 1. The CDR3 loop spans 13 amino acids. CDR3 DNA: TGTGCCAGCTCGGGACTAGCGGGAGGTGAGCAGTACTTC. It encodes CASSGLAGGEQYF.

This clonotype was observed many times. The V gene is TRBV6-2 or TRBV6-3, the J gene TRBJ1-2; no reliable D call. The CDR3 loop spans 15 amino acids. CDR1 and CDR2 (germline): MNHEY, SVGEGT. The V end was cut by 5 bases, the J end by 3 bases, with 16 bases between. The CDR3 here is CASSNGSPKDYGYTF. CDR3 DNA: TGTGCCAGCAGTAACGGGAGCCCGAAGGACTATGGCTACACCTTC.

The table lists this clonotype with many counts. V is TRBV29-1 and J is TRBJ2-1; tentative D call: TRBD2 (5 bases). Germline V gene lookup returns CDR1 SQVTM and CDR2 ANQGSEA. The CDR3 runs 15 residues. V shed 1 base and J shed 0 bases, with 10 bases lying between them. The CDR3 region has the DNA TGCAGCGTTGAAGTACTCCTAGCCTCCTACAATGAGCAGTTCTTC. Translation gives CSVEVLLASYNEQFF.

This clonotype came up many times. This chain links TRBV27 with TRBJ2-3; 9 bases map to TRBD2. CDR1 is MNHEY, CDR2 SMNVEV, per germline (reference sequence). The CDR3 is 16 amino acids. J was trimmed by 5 bases and V by 7 bases; bases with no gene match: 13. Here the CDR3 DNA reads TGTGCCAGCATTTACTTCCTAGCGGGATGGAGAGATACGCAGTATTTT. It specifies CASIYFLAGWRDTQYF.

The chain combines TRBV9 with TRBJ1-3, with D uncertain. This CDR3 is 11 amino acids long. CDR1 is SGDLS, CDR2 YYNGEE, per germline. Deletions cut 3 bases from V and 7 bases from J, with 5 bases between. The CDR3: CASSDGNTIYF. The CDR3, as DNA: TGTGCCAGCAGCGACGGGAACACCATATATTTT.

Concerning this clonotype itself: This may come from a read error, since a much larger clone is one base off. The chain carries TRBV5-1 and TRBJ2-1; TRBD2 might be the D (6 bases). CDR1 and CDR2 from the germline V gene are SGHRS and YFSETQ. CDR3 size: 16 residues. The CDR3 DNA sequence: TGCGCCCGCAGCTTGGCCTCACTAGCAGCCTACAATGAGCAGTTCTTC. It encodes CARSLASLAAYNEQFF.

This sequence joins TRBV7-2 and TRBJ1-6, with D unresolved. The V end lost 3 bases, the J end lost 3 bases, and 6 bases lay between the germline ends. The CDR3 sequence is 14 residues long. Germline V lookup: CDR1 SGHTA, CDR2 FQGNSA. The CDR3 loop reads CASSFQDYNSPLHF. The CDR3 bases are TGTGCCAGCAGCTTTCAGGACTATAATTCACCCCTCCACTTT.

V is TRBV7-9 and J is TRBJ2-2; 12 bases agree with TRBD2. With 7 bases clipped from V and 7 bases from J, the junction kept 10 bases outside the gene matches. CDR3 size: 16 residues. The germline CDR1 and CDR2 sequences are SEHNR and FQNEAQ (reference sequence). CDR3 protein: CASISSGRASDGELFF. CDR3 coding DNA: TGTGCCAGCATATCTAGCGGGAGGGCCTCAGACGGGGAGCTGTTTTTT.

The chain has TRBV6-1 and TRBJ2-3, with 16 bases aligning to TRBD2. CDR3 length: 18 residues. Germline CDR1 reads MNHNS; CDR2 reads SASEGT. V lost 5 bases to trimming and J lost 3 bases; unmatched junction nucleotides: 8. The CDR3 DNA follows: TGTGCCAGCAGTTTCGAGGGACTAGCGGGAGGGCCGACAGATACGCAGTATTTT. Translated: CASSFEGLAGGPTDTQYF.

The V gene is TRBV19, the J gene TRBJ2-7; D may be TRBD2 (6 bases). The length of the CDR3 is 13 residues. Trimming removed 3 bases from V and 5 bases from J, with 11 bases in between. Germline CDR1 is LNHDA and CDR2 is SQIVND (reference sequence). The CDR3 protein is CASSIQGGDEQYF. In nucleotides, the CDR3 is TGTGCCAGTAGTATTCAGGGAGGAGACGAGCAGTACTTC.

This clonotype has ten or more counts. The chain combines TRBV7-2 with TRBJ2-5; D is undetermined. The CDR3 has 13 amino acids. The ends were cut back, 2 bases at V and 5 bases at J, with 9 bases in the middle. The germline V gene has CDR1 SGHTA and CDR2 FQGNSA. This CDR3 reads CASSLFARETQYF. The CDR3 region has the DNA TGTGCCAGCAGCTTATTTGCGCGCGAGACCCAGTACTTC. The whole variable domain, remainder taken from reference TRBV7-2 and TRBJ2-5, is GAGVSQSPSNKVTEKGKDVELRCDPISGHTALYWYRQSLGQGLEFLIYFQGNSAPDKSGLPSDRFSAERTGGSVSTLTIQRTQQEDSAVYLCASSLFARETQYFGPGTRLLVL.